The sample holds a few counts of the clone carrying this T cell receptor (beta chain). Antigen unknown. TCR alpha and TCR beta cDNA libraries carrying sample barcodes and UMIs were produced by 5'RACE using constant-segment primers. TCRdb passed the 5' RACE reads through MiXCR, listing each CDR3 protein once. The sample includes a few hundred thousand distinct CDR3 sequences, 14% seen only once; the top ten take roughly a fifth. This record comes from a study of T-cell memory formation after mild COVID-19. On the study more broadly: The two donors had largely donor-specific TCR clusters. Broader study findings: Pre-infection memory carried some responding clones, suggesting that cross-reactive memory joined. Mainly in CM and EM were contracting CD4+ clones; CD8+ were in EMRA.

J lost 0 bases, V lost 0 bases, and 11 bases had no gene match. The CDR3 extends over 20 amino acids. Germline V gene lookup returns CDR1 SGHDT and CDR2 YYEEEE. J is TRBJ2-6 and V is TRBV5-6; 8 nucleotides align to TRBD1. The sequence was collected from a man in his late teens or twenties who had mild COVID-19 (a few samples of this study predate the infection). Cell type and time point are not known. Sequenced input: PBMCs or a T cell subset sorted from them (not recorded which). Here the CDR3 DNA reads TGTGCCAGCAGCTTGGTTCTCGGACAGGGATCCCTCTCTGGGGCCAACGTCCTGACTTTC. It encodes CASSLVLGQGSLSGANVLTF.